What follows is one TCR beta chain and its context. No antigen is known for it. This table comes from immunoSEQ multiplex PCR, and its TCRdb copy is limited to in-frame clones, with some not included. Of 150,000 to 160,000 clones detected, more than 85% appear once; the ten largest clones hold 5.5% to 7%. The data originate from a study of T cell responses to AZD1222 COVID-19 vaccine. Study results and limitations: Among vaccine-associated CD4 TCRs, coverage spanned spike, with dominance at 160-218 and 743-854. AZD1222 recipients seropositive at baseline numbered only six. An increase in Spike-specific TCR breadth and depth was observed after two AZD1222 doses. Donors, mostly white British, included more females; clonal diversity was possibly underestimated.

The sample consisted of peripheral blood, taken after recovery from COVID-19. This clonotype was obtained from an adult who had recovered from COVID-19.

Here the CDR3 reads CASSLRPSPLHF. In nucleotides, the CDR3 is TGTGCCAGCAGCTTAAGACCCTCACCCCTCCACTTT. The V call is TRBV7-2, the J call TRBJ1-6; unclear D gene. CDR1 is SGHTA and CDR2 is FQGNSA in the germline V gene. This CDR3 has 12 amino acids. The V gene lost 2 bases and the J gene lost 10 bases, with 6 bases spanning the gap.